The 14 T cell receptor beta chains below were found in one sample sequenced in a study of response to subunit inactivated influenza vaccine. In TCRdb, the RT-PCR reads were re-called with MiXCR into one record per CDR3 protein. The sample yields around 490,000 distinct CDR3 sequences, 6.5% to 8% seen once. The specimen was PBMCs from blood, collected less than 30 months after vaccination. These receptors originate from a man aged 50 to 75 who received an inactivated influenza vaccine.

Ten or more counts support this clonotype. The V call is TRBV2, the J call TRBJ2-7; TRBD1 might be the D (6 bases). There are 13 residues in the CDR3. The germline V gene encodes CDR1 SNHLY and CDR2 FYNNEI. V lost 5 bases, J lost 4 bases, and 12 bases lay in between. This CDR3 is CASSYRANYEQYF. As DNA, the CDR3 is TGTGCCAGCAGTTACAGGGCAAATTACGAGCAGTACTTC.

This clonotype has at least ten counts. The chain is built from TRBV9 and TRBJ2-3, with TRBD2 as a possible D gene (5 bases). CDR1 is SGDLS, CDR2 YYNGEE, per germline. V was clipped by 5 bases and J by 3 bases, with 10 bases between them. The CDR3 contains 13 residues. The CDR3 reads CASRDSLTDTQYF. The CDR3, as DNA: TGTGCCAGCAGGGACTCGTTGACAGATACGCAGTATTTT.

The chain carries TRBV10-3 and TRBJ1-1; D ambiguous. The germline gives CDR1 ENHRY, CDR2 SYGVKD. The V gene lost 6 bases and the J gene lost 5 bases, with 16 bases spanning the gap. The CDR3 length is 14 residues. For the CDR3, the DNA is TGTGCCATCAGCGACCAACTAGGGAATACTGAAGCTTTCTTT. Its protein is CAISDQLGNTEAFF.

This clonotype was seen only a few times. The rearrangement joins TRBV6-5 to TRBJ2-7; TRBD1 might be the D (6 bases). The CDR3 length is 15 residues. Germline V gene lookup returns CDR1 MNHEY and CDR2 SVGAGI. Trimming removed 4 bases from V and 3 bases from J, with 16 bases in between. This CDR3 is CASSFRVGRGYEQYF. The CDR3 DNA reads TGTGCCAGCAGTTTCCGAGTGGGCAGGGGCTACGAGCAGTACTTC.

The J gene is TRBJ2-3, the V gene TRBV28, with TRBD2 as a possible D gene (5 bases). V lost 5 bases and J lost 4, with 19 bases in between. Per the germline V gene, CDR1 is MDHEN and CDR2 is SYDVKM. CDR3 size: 16 residues. As DNA, the CDR3 is TGTGCCAGCAGTCTACCCCGAGGGAGAAGGGCAGATACGCAGTATTTT. Its translation is CASSLPRGRRADTQYF.

This chain links TRBV3-1 with TRBJ1-4; 8 bases are a match to TRBD1. The CDR3 contains 20 residues. Germline V gives CDR1 LGHDT, CDR2 YNNKEL (reference sequence). After removal of 3 bases from V and 5 bases from J, the junction contained 20 bases not matched to a gene. The CDR3 DNA sequence: TGTGCCAGCAGCCAGGTCCCAGACAGGGGCAGAAATAGGGGAAATGAAAAACTGTTTTTT. Translating gives CASSQVPDRGRNRGNEKLFF.

This clonotype was seen many times. The rearrangement joins TRBV20-1 to TRBJ1-5; 7 bases line up with TRBD1. V shed 5 bases, J shed 1 base, and the junction held 11 bases outside the gene matches. CDR1 is DFQATT and CDR2 is SNEGSKA in the germline V gene (reference sequence). The CDR3 is 16 residues long. CDR3 in DNA: TGCAGTGCTTCGGAAAACAGGGGATGGAGCAATCAGCCCCAGCATTTT. It translates to CSASENRGWSNQPQHF.

This clonotype showed up just a few times. The V call is TRBV12-3 or TRBV12-4, the J call TRBJ2-7; TRBD1 matches 10 bases. With 5 bases clipped from V and 7 bases from J, the junction kept 8 bases outside the gene matches. The CDR3 runs 14 residues. The CDR3 DNA is TGTGCCAGCAGTCCGGGACAGGGGTTGCGGGAGCAGTACTTC. Its translation is CASSPGQGLREQYF.

This clonotype has more than one count but fewer than ten. The rearrangement uses TRBV7-9 and TRBJ1-5, with 8 bases matching TRBD1. J lost 7 bases, V lost 5 bases, and 7 bases had no gene match. This CDR3 contains 14 residues. The germline V gene encodes CDR1 SEHNR and CDR2 FQNEAQ (reference sequence). The CDR3 bases are TGTGCCAGCAGCGCCAGGGGGCCGAAGCAGCCCCAGCATTTT. Its translation: CASSARGPKQPQHF.

This clonotype was recorded a few times. This rearrangement joins TRBV20-1 to TRBJ1-5, with D possibly TRBD1 on 5 matching bases. V dropped 2 bases and J dropped 6 bases, with 17 bases sitting between them. This CDR3 has 15 residues. CDR1 and CDR2 from the germline V gene are DFQATT and SNEGSKA (reference sequence). The CDR3 is CSARPQGIEAQPQHF. The CDR3 nucleotides are TGCAGTGCTAGACCGCAGGGAATCGAGGCTCAGCCCCAGCATTTT.

This clonotype has more than one count but fewer than ten. This chain uses TRBV11-2 with TRBJ2-3; D perhaps matches TRBD1 (6 bases). Germline assignment: CDR1 SGHAT and CDR2 FQNNGV. The length of the CDR3 is 15 residues. The V end lost 2 bases, the J end lost 2 bases, and 11 bases lay between the germline ends. In DNA form, the CDR3 reads TGTGCCAGCAGCTTAAGCAGGGGCCTCACAGATACGCAGTATTTT. Translation: CASSLSRGLTDTQYF. Full variable domain (remainder filled in from reference TRBV11-2 and TRBJ2-3): EAGVAQSPRYKIIEKRQSVAFWCNPISGHATLYWYQQILGQGPKLLIQFQNNGVVDDSQLPKDRFSAERLKGVDSTLKIQPAKLEDSAVYLCASSLSRGLTDTQYFGPGTRLTVL.

The sample holds a few counts of this clonotype. The CDR3 region is CASSPGQRLNYGYTF. CDR3 DNA sequence: TGTGCCAGCTCCCCAGGACAGCGACTTAACTATGGCTACACCTTC. This chain joins TRBV18 and TRBJ1-2; TRBD1 might be the D (6 bases). Germline CDR1 reads KGHSH; CDR2 reads LQKENI. The CDR3 contains 15 residues. The ends were cut back, 6 bases at V and 1 base at J, with 15 bases in the middle.

This sequence joins TRBV11-1 and TRBJ2-1, with D possibly TRBD1 on 6 matching bases. Trimming removed 7 bases from V and 0 bases from J, with 13 bases in between. This CDR3 is built from 15 residues. The V gene's germline CDR1 is SGHAT and CDR2 FQDESV (reference sequence). The CDR3 coding sequence is TGTGCCAGCACCGCCGGGACAATCTCCTACAATGAGCAGTTCTTC. Residues: CASTAGTISYNEQFF.

This clonotype has more than one count but fewer than ten. The V gene is TRBV29-1, the J gene TRBJ2-4, with 8 bases fitting TRBD1. V shed 0 bases, J shed 1 base, and the junction held 2 bases outside the gene matches. The CDR3 spans 15 residues. Germline V gene data show CDR1 as SQVTM and CDR2 as ANQGSEA. CDR3 loop: CSVEDRDRAKNIQYF. DNA for the CDR3: TGCAGCGTTGAAGACCGGGACAGGGCCAAAAACATTCAGTACTTC.